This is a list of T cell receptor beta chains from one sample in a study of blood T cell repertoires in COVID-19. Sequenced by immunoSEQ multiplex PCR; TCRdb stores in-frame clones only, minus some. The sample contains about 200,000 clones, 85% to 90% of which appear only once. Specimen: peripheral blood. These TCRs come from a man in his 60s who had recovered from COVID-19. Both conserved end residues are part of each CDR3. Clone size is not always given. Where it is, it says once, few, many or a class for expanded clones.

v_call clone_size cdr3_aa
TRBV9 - CASSVDPYQNTEAFF
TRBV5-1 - CASRPGLVSAGGKESSYNSPLHF
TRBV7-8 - CASSPRDTVYSNQPQHF
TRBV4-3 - CASSQLAGGYNEQFF
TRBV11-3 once CASSSRTGGFNEQFF
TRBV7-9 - CASSLEADTQYF
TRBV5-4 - CASSLVGGGETQYF
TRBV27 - CASSLQGAGMNTEAFF
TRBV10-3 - CAISAVGGVGGSPLHF
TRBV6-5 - CASSSRTGTSEQFF
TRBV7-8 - CASRSGISEAFF
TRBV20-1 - CSASYNRVFTEAFF
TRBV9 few CASSVDSRVPGTQYF
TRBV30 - CAWGPSLNEQFF
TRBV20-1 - CSATGFEKLFF
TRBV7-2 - CASSSGFMNTEAFF
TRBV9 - CASSVTGTGVGTEAFF
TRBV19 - CASSPPGGPSSPLHF
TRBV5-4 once CASSLGGLAQNTEAFF
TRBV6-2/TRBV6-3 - CASSSPGPSYEQYF